One T cell receptor (beta chain) is described in this entry. In germline, CDR1 is LNHDA, CDR2 SQIVND (reference sequence). This CDR3 has 14 amino acids. With 5 bases removed from V and 5 bases from J, the gap between germline ends came to 15 bases. Per the authors' pipeline: Reference gene primer amplification gave estimated nucleated cell counts. The repertoire was sequenced with immunoSEQ multiplex PCR; TCRdb's copy has only in-frame clones and lacks some. That table is the source of V, J and clone size, and D and trimming were worked out from the DNA. The sample shows about 100,000 clones, around 90% of them seen only once. The data were taken from a study of blood T cell repertoires in COVID-19.

The receptor's source is a human donor with active COVID-19. The donor label of this sample is uncertain. The chain uses TRBV19 and TRBJ1-1; maybe TRBD1 (6 bases). Sequencing input: peripheral blood. CDR3 in DNA: TGTGCCAGTAGTCAGGCAGGGGCGGTGACTGAAGCTTTCTTT. Protein sequence: CASSQAGAVTEAFF.